Shown below are 2 T cell receptor beta chains from a single sample sequenced in a study of STAT5B mutations in CD4+ large granular lymphocyte leukemia. Clones were sequenced by immunoSEQ multiplex PCR, and TCRdb holds only the in-frame ones, with some missing. Among nearly 35,000 clones listed, under 80% were seen once. The sequencing input was CD4+ T cells from blood buffy coats. These receptor sequences come from a human donor in good health.

The chain uses TRBV11-2 and TRBJ1-4; D possibly corresponds to TRBD1 (6 bases). The CDR3 spans 15 residues. V lost 5 bases and J 13 bases, leaving 23 bases between the germline ends. Germline CDR1 and CDR2: SGHAT and FQNNGV. CDR3: CASSISRSAVGGLFF. In nucleotides, the CDR3 is TGTGCCAGCAGCATTTCCCGGAGCGCCGTAGGGGGACTGTTTTTT.

This chain joins TRBV5-6 and TRBJ2-3; no definite D call. Germline CDR1 is SGHDT and CDR2 is YYEEEE. V lost 2 bases and J lost 3, with 10 bases in between. CDR3 size: 14 residues. The CDR3: CASSLTALTDTQYF. Written as DNA, the CDR3 is TGTGCCAGCAGCTTAACAGCCCTTACAGATACGCAGTATTTT. The full variable domain, its missing parts supplied by reference TRBV5-6 and TRBJ2-3, is DAGVTQSPTHLIKTRGQQVTLRCSPKSGHDTVSWYQQALGQGPQFIFQYYEEEERQRGNFPDRFSGHQFPNYSSELNVNALLLGDSALYLCASSLTALTDTQYFGPGTRLTVL.